This TCR beta chain was profiled in a study of radiation and T cells in renal cell carcinoma. Study context: Nephrectomy followed 15 Gy stereotactic body radiation by 4 weeks.

In the case of this clone: No antigen is known for it.

General study points: Baseline intratumoral clonotype presence is unknown without pretreatment biopsies.

The time point is: blood 2 weeks post-SBRT. Treatment defined: 15 Gy SBRT to primary tumor, nephrectomy 4 weeks later. After SBRT, blood was collected at 2 and 4 weeks, plus baseline. Clear cell pathology was present in this patient's renal cell carcinoma. Germline V CDR1 and CDR2: SGHRS, YFSETQ. With V trimmed by 2 bases and J by 5 bases, 7 bases remained unmatched. The CDR3 is 15 residues long. Sequencing used immunoSEQ multiplex PCR; TCRdb keeps in-frame clones, though not all of them. Seen here are 70,000 or so clones, 82% observed once, and the top ten hold roughly 6%. This chain links TRBV5-1 with TRBJ2-1, with TRBD2 matching 7 bases. Here the sequenced sample was blood, taken from a patient whose treatment included radiotherapy and nephrectomy. The TCR comes from a man aged 55 to 70 with renal cell carcinoma. CDR3 coding DNA: TGCGCCAGCAGCTTAGCGGGGCTCGGAGACAATGAGCAGTTCTTC. It specifies CASSLAGLGDNEQFF.